The clone carrying this T cell receptor beta chain was recorded at least ten times. Its matching antigen is unknown. The data were taken from a study of spatial heterogeneity in lung cancer. About the research overall: Detected sequences consistently included more beta-chain ones than alpha-chain ones. Study-wide points: Intratumoral expanded alpha and beta TCR counts were found to track tumor mutation counts.

Time point of the sample: sample taken at primary tumor resection. In TCRdb, the 5' RACE reads were re-called with MiXCR into one record per CDR3 protein. The data show over 15,000 distinct CDR3 sequences, roughly 5.7% seen once. This TCR was sampled from a male donor with early-stage non-small cell lung cancer. This sample comprised lung tumor tissue, obtained at surgery.

CDR3 coding DNA: TGTGCCAGCAGTAAAATATACACTGAAGCTTTCTTT. Protein product: CASSKIYTEAFF. The chain combines TRBV12-3 or TRBV12-4 with TRBJ1-1; unclear D gene. V dropped 5 bases and J dropped 3 bases, with 7 bases sitting between them. The CDR3 is 12 amino acids.